This paragraph covers one T cell receptor beta chain sequence. Its antigen is as yet unknown. The sample belongs to a study of graft-versus-host responses after intestinal transplantation. As for the study in general: Each recipient received anti-thymocyte globulin induction, then tacrolimus and steroids for around 3 years.

Assay: immunoSEQ multiplex PCR; the TCRdb copy retains only in-frame clones and omits some. The profile covers 60,000 to 75,000 clones, with more than 70% appearing a single time and roughly 2.6% taken by the ten largest. The CDR3 consists of 13 residues. CDR1 and CDR2 from the germline V gene are SEHNR and FQNEAQ (reference sequence). Deletions cut 8 bases from V and 1 base from J, with 12 bases between. Findings and limits, study-wide: Circulating GvH clone levels at their peak were associated with HvG declines (early post-transplant). Present in recipient marrow, GvH clones included some that appeared first in ileum or blood. Individuals who had graft-donor T cell macrochimerism had allografts that showed high graft-versus-host to host-versus-graft clonal ratios.

The source of this sequence is a human donor who received an intestinal transplant. J is TRBJ2-7 and V is TRBV7-9; D not certain. Sequences were derived from unstimulated CD8+ T cells sorted from spleen or lymph node cells, sampled before intestinal transplant. CDR3: CASRLASSYEQYF. As DNA, the CDR3 is TGTGCCAGCCGCCTGGCCAGTTCCTACGAGCAGTACTTC.